The clone carrying this TCR beta chain was detected only once. The antigen remains unidentified. Primers: 60 Vbeta forward and 13 Jbeta reverse. TCRdb's copy holds only in-frame clones and misses some; the assay was immunoSEQ multiplex PCR. This table holds 150,000 to 200,000 clones, 70% to 80% found once. The data originate from a study of cytomegalovirus exposure and HLA in healthy donors. Study-level background: Of some 400 genotyped donors, 75% to 90% grouped in the Caucasian-associated ancestry cluster.

Trimming pared 4 bases from V and 3 bases from J, leaving 14 bases between. The germline V gene encodes CDR1 SGHKS and CDR2 YYEKEE (reference sequence). The CDR3 loop spans 14 amino acids. Study-level points and caveats: It was about 150 TCR beta chains that were listed as cytomegalovirus-associated. Near-uniform donor sequencing depth was presumed by presence/absence analyses.

This sequence was found in a woman aged 30 to 39 in good health and CMV-seropositive. Material: PBMCs. The chain has TRBV5-5 and TRBJ2-7, with D possibly TRBD1 on 6 matching bases. The CDR3 region is CASSPGLGGYEQYF. The CDR3 DNA is TGTGCCAGCAGCCCGGGGCTAGGGGGCTACGAGCAGTACTTC.